The 27 T cell receptor beta chains presented below share a single source sample, sequenced in a study of OX40 agonist ivuxolimab in advanced cancers. The protocol was immunoSEQ multiplex PCR, while the TCRdb copy is restricted to in-frame clones and leaves out a portion. The sample carries 55,000 to 75,000 clones, 85% to 95% recorded once. Sequences were derived from CD4+ or CD8+ T cells sorted from blood, sampled in a trial of the OX40 agonist ivuxolimab. Receptors were obtained from an adult with an advanced solid tumor such as melanoma, head and neck, liver or kidney cancer.

The table lists this clone with a few counts. The chain combines TRBV19 with TRBJ1-2; a weak D match, TRBD1 (5 bases). The CDR3 runs 13 residues. Germline V gene sequence: CDR1 LNHDA, CDR2 SQIVND (reference sequence). Trimming pared 3 bases from V and 4 bases from J, leaving 9 bases between. CDR3 bases: TGTGCCAGTAGTATCGTAACAGGCTATGGCTACACCTTC. Its translation is CASSIVTGYGYTF.

V usage is TRBV28 and J usage is TRBJ2-3; TRBD1 aligns across 10 bases. Germline lookup yields CDR1 MDHEN and CDR2 SYDVKM. The V segment lost 6 bases and the J segment 7 bases; nucleotides outside the gene matches: 7. The CDR3 sequence is 14 residues long. This chain's CDR3 is CASSRDRGRNTQYF. The CDR3 DNA is TGTGCCAGCAGCCGTGACAGGGGGCGAAATACGCAGTATTTT.

The chain links TRBV6-5 to TRBJ2-7; 9 bases line up with TRBD1. The germline CDR1 and CDR2 sequences are MNHEY and SVGAGI. Trimming took 2 bases from V and 5 from J; bases not matched to a gene: 1. This CDR3 comprises 13 residues. In nucleotides, the CDR3 is TGTGCCAGCAGTTACGGGACAGGGAACGAGCAGTACTTC. Its protein is CASSYGTGNEQYF.

V and J are TRBV2 and TRBJ2-3, with D possibly TRBD2 on 6 matching bases. This CDR3 region has 14 residues. Germline assignment: CDR1 SNHLY and CDR2 FYNNEI. V was shortened by 9 bases and J by 2 bases, with 15 bases between the two germline ends. CDR3 bases: TGTGCCAGTGAGGGGCGGGACTTCACAGATACGCAGTATTTT. Its protein product is CASEGRDFTDTQYF.

V and J are TRBV28 and TRBJ1-5, with a possible D match to TRBD1 (5 bases). V dropped 6 bases and J dropped 7 bases, with 16 bases sitting between them. Germline CDR1 and CDR2: MDHEN and SYDVKM. CDR3 length: 14 amino acids. CDR3 nucleotide sequence: TGTGCCAGCAGAACAGCGGGGGGAAGGCAGCCCCAGCATTTT. Translating it yields CASRTAGGRQPQHF.

The V call is TRBV29-1, the J call TRBJ2-2; unclear D gene. Germline lookup yields CDR1 SQVTM and CDR2 ANQGSEA. This CDR3 has 15 residues. Trimming took off 3 bases at V and 0 bases at J, with 11 bases between the two ends. The CDR3 loop reads CSVEFGDANTGELFF. CDR3 coding DNA: TGCAGCGTTGAGTTCGGAGACGCGAACACCGGGGAGCTGTTTTTT.

V is TRBV5-5 and J is TRBJ2-1; 10 positions match TRBD2. The trim removed 1 base at V and 4 bases at J, leaving 5 bases unmatched. Germline loops: CDR1 SGHKS, CDR2 YYEKEE (reference sequence). CDR3 size: 16 residues. The CDR3 spells CASSLSVAGGYNEQFF. The CDR3 DNA sequence: TGTGCCAGCAGCTTGTCGGTAGCGGGAGGATACAATGAGCAGTTCTTC. The variable domain in full, completed from reference TRBV5-5 and TRBJ2-1, reads DAGVTQSPTHLIKTRGQQVTLRCSPISGHKSVSWYQQVLGQGPQFIFQYYEKEERGRGNFPDRFSARQFPNYSSELNVNALLLGDSALYLCASSLSVAGGYNEQFFGPGTRLTVL.

This chain joins TRBV7-9 and TRBJ1-1; D possibly corresponds to TRBD1 (5 bases). Germline V gene sequence: CDR1 SEHNR, CDR2 FQNEAQ (reference sequence). The CDR3 has 14 residues. V lost 7 bases, J lost 1 base, and 13 bases lay in between. CDR3: CASNPTVGNTEAFF. CDR3 DNA: TGTGCCAGCAACCCGACAGTGGGGAACACTGAAGCTTTCTTT.

This clone has just a few counts. The chain joins TRBV6-4 to TRBJ2-3; 7 positions agree with TRBD1. Germline V CDR1 and CDR2: MRHNA, SNTAGT. The CDR3 has 16 amino acids. The V gene end was trimmed by 3 bases and the J gene end by 1 base; junction bases not matched to a gene: 7. The CDR3 DNA reads as TGTGCCAGCAGTGAAGGTTACGGGACAGGCACAGATACGCAGTATTTT. Its translation: CASSEGYGTGTDTQYF.

This clone has just a few counts. This rearrangement joins TRBV19 to TRBJ1-5; D remains unclear. Germline CDR1 LNHDA, CDR2 SQIVND (reference sequence). Trimming took 3 bases from V and 4 from J, leaving 4 bases between them. This CDR3 region has 12 residues. For the CDR3, the DNA is TGTGCCAGTAGTATTTGGAATCAGCCCCAGCATTTT. Its translation: CASSIWNQPQHF.

This sequence joins TRBV4-2 and TRBJ1-5; D uncertain. This CDR3 is built from 15 residues. V was trimmed by 0 bases and J by 6 bases, leaving 12 bases between them. The germline V gene encodes CDR1 LGHNA and CDR2 YNFKEQ. CDR3 sequence (DNA): TGTGCCAGCAGCCAAGATTTGGGTGGGATTCAGCCCCAGCATTTT. It yields the protein CASSQDLGGIQPQHF.

The chain is built from TRBV13 and TRBJ2-3; D not certain. Trimming stripped 1 base from V and 1 base from J, with 9 bases between. Germline V gene lookup returns CDR1 PRHDT and CDR2 FYEKMQ (reference sequence). The CDR3 is 15 amino acids. As DNA, the CDR3 is TGTGCCAGCAGCTTAGAGGATGATGGCACAGATACGCAGTATTTT. This translates into CASSLEDDGTDTQYF.

Turning to this clone: This same CDR3 is encoded by further DNA sequences in the sample. This chain joins TRBV9 and TRBJ2-7; D is unclear. The CDR3 contains 13 residues. Trimming took 2 bases from V and 3 from J, leaving 9 bases between them. Germline lookup yields CDR1 SGDLS and CDR2 YYNGEE. In DNA form, the CDR3 reads TGTGCCAGCAGCGTCGAGGACGGCTACGAGCAGTACTTC. Its translation is CASSVEDGYEQYF.

The chain carries TRBV28 and TRBJ2-7; D remains ambiguous. CDR1 and CDR2 (germline): MDHEN, SYDVKM. The CDR3 loop spans 12 amino acids. V was clipped by 5 bases and J by 4 bases, with 9 bases between them. The CDR3, as DNA: TGTGCCAGCAGTCCATACGGGTACGAGCAGTACTTC. Its protein product is CASSPYGYEQYF.

The rearrangement links TRBV10-2 to TRBJ2-5; 11 nucleotides align to TRBD2. The CDR3 consists of 15 residues. Germline-derived CDR1 and CDR2 are WSHSY and SAAADI. Trimming removed 7 bases from V and 5 bases from J; junction bases left unmatched: 9. Written as DNA, the CDR3 is TGCGCCAGCACCCCTACTAGCGGGAGTATTGAGACCCAGTACTTC. This translates into CASTPTSGSIETQYF.

V usage is TRBV19 and J usage is TRBJ2-1; possibly TRBD1 for D (6 bases). CDR3 length: 15 residues. Trimming took 5 bases from V and 1 from J, leaving 12 bases between them. The germline gives CDR1 LNHDA, CDR2 SQIVND (reference sequence). The CDR3 reads CASSRTALSYNEQFF. CDR3 sequence (DNA): TGTGCCAGTAGTCGGACAGCCCTTTCCTACAATGAGCAGTTCTTC. Using reference TRBV19 and TRBJ2-1 for the parts outside the CDR3, the full variable domain is DGGITQSPKYLFRKEGQNVTLSCEQNLNHDAMYWYRQDPGQGLRLIYYSQIVNDFQKGDIAEGYSVSREKKESFPLTVTSAQKNPTAFYLCASSRTALSYNEQFFGPGTRLTVL.

V and J are TRBV7-9 and TRBJ1-4, with TRBD1 identical over 9 bases. With 5 bases clipped from V and 6 bases from J, the junction kept 7 bases outside the gene matches. CDR3 size: 15 residues. Germline V gene lookup returns CDR1 SEHNR and CDR2 FQNEAQ (reference sequence). CDR3 sequence reads: CASSAEQGADEKLFF. The CDR3 DNA is TGTGCCAGCAGCGCCGAACAGGGGGCGGATGAAAAACTGTTTTTT. The entire variable domain, with the rest obtained from reference TRBV7-9 and TRBJ1-4, is as follows: DTGVSQNPRHKITKRGQNVTFRCDPISEHNRLYWYRQTLGQGPEFLTYFQNEAQLEKSRLLSDRFSAERPKGSFSTLEIQRTEQGDSAMYLCASSAEQGADEKLFFGSGTQLSVL.

The rearrangement links TRBV9 to TRBJ2-3, with 8 bases lining up with TRBD2. Looked up from germline, CDR1 is SGDLS and CDR2 is YYNGEE. The V segment lost 2 bases and the J segment 4 bases; nucleotides outside the gene matches: 6. The CDR3 is 15 residues long. This chain's CDR3 is CASSVSGRGADTQYF. The CDR3 DNA reads as TGTGCCAGCAGCGTCAGCGGGAGAGGTGCAGATACGCAGTATTTT.

V and J are TRBV19 and TRBJ1-5; the D is unclear. Germline values: CDR1 LNHDA, CDR2 SQIVND (reference sequence). This CDR3 is built from 15 residues. The germline V and J ends were trimmed by 7 bases and 1 base, with 14 bases remaining between them. CDR3 protein: CASTTWGESNQPQHF. DNA for the CDR3: TGTGCCAGTACCACTTGGGGAGAGAGCAATCAGCCCCAGCATTTT.

V gene TRBV27 combines with J gene TRBJ1-5; D call uncertain. CDR3 length: 13 residues. Germline CDR1 and CDR2: MNHEY and SMNVEV (reference sequence). With 2 bases removed from V and 3 bases from J, the gap between germline ends came to 5 bases. The CDR3 is CASSLALNQPQHF. The CDR3 DNA follows: TGTGCCAGCAGTTTAGCCCTCAATCAGCCCCAGCATTTT.

This clone was seen a handful of times. Additional DNA sequences in this sample encode the identical CDR3. This chain connects TRBV28 to TRBJ2-1; 10 bases are a match to TRBD2. This CDR3 comprises 16 residues. Per germline, CDR1 MDHEN and CDR2 SYDVKM. Unmatched junction bases numbered 7, after V lost 5 bases and J lost 3 bases. The CDR3 here is CASSRGTSDLYNEQFF. CDR3 sequence (DNA): TGTGCCAGCAGTCGGGGGACTAGCGACCTCTACAATGAGCAGTTCTTC. The full variable domain, its missing parts supplied by reference TRBV28 and TRBJ2-1, is DVKVTQSSRYLVKRTGEKVFLECVQDMDHENMFWYRQDPGLGLRLIYFSYDVKMKEKGDIPEGYSVSREKKERFSLILESASTNQTSMYLCASSRGTSDLYNEQFFGPGTRLTVL.

The V call is TRBV6-5, the J call TRBJ2-7, with D possibly being TRBD2 (6 bases). CDR3 length: 14 amino acids. Per germline, CDR1 MNHEY and CDR2 SVGAGI. Trimming took off 8 bases at V and 1 base at J, with 15 bases between the two ends. DNA of the CDR3: TGTGCCAGCTCCCTGTCAGGGAGGTCCTACGAGCAGTACTTC. Translation gives CASSLSGRSYEQYF.

This chain links TRBV5-1 with TRBJ2-2; D gene ambiguous. Germline values: CDR1 SGHRS, CDR2 YFSETQ. This CDR3 spans 12 amino acids. Trimming cost V 4 bases and J 7 bases, with 8 bases left between them. The CDR3 DNA reads as TGCGCCAGCAGCCCGAATTTCGGGGAGCTGTTTTTT. As protein: CASSPNFGELFF.

Concerning this clone itself: Other nucleotide sequences in the sample specify the same CDR3. This chain uses TRBV27 with TRBJ2-1; 13 bases match TRBD2. The V and J ends lost 3 bases and 7 bases, in that order; junction bases with no gene match: 3. CDR1 and CDR2 (germline): MNHEY, SMNVEV (reference sequence). The CDR3 runs to 15 residues. The CDR3 DNA follows: TGTGCCAGCAGTTTCGGGACTAGCGGGAAGAATGAGCAGTTCTTC. Protein sequence: CASSFGTSGKNEQFF.

The chain couples TRBV5-6 to TRBJ2-7, with 10 bases fitting TRBD1. Germline CDR1 and CDR2: SGHDT and YYEEEE. V was pared by 5 bases and J by 6 bases, with 2 bases of the junction left unmatched. The CDR3 is made up of 12 amino acids. CDR3 DNA sequence: TGTGCCAGCAGGACAGGGGGCAGCGAGCAGTACTTC. It specifies CASRTGGSEQYF.

The chain joins TRBV11-3 to TRBJ2-3; D call uncertain. Germline loops: CDR1 SGHNT, CDR2 YENEEA. V lost 1 base and J 0 bases, leaving 5 bases between the germline ends. The CDR3 runs to 14 residues. The CDR3 DNA follows: TGTGCCAGCAGCTTAGTCCCTAGCACAGATACGCAGTATTTT. Translated, it gives CASSLVPSTDTQYF.

The chain has TRBV7-2 and TRBJ2-4; 7 nucleotides align to TRBD2. Germline CDR1 SGHTA, CDR2 FQGNSA. V trimming: 3 bases; J trimming: 0 bases; junction bases outside the gene matches: 2. This CDR3 has 15 residues. CDR3 sequence (DNA): TGTGCCAGCAGCTTGACTAGCCCAGCCAAAAACATTCAGTACTTC. It yields the protein CASSLTSPAKNIQYF.